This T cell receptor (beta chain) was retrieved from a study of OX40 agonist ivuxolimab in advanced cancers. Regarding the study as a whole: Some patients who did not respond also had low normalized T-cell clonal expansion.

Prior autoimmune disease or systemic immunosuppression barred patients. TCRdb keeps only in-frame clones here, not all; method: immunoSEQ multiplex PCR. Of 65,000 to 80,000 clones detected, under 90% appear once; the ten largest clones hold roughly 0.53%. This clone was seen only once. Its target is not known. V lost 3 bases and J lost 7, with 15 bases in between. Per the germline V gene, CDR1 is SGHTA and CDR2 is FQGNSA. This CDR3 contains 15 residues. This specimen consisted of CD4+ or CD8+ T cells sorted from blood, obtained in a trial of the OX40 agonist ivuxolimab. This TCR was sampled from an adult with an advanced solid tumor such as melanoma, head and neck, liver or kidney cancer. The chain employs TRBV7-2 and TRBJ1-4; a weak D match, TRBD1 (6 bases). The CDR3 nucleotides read TGTGCCAGCAGCTTTGTGGGGGGCGCGGGTGAAAAACTGTTTTTT. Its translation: CASSFVGGAGEKLFF.